The clone carrying this T cell receptor (beta chain) has a handful of counts. Its target is unknown. A single base separates this from a much larger clone, so it may be a read error. The data stem from a study of breast tumors, draining lymph nodes, adjacent tissues. Samples came from axillary lymph nodes draining the breast cancer. V shed 5 bases and J 6 bases; nucleotides not matched to a gene: 7. The CDR3 runs 14 residues. From germline, CDR1 is SGHAT and CDR2 FQNNGV. Overall study results and limits: Data fit most tumor T cells coming from lymph node, expanding in tumor. Luminal-like breast cancer showed significantly higher tumor–nontumor repertoire similarity than basal-like. Tumors had less TCR diversity than lymph nodes, more than nontumor tissue. Tumor T cell lymph node origin was a supported hypothesis, not proven.

TCRdb called the multiplex PCR reads again in MiXCR, with one record for every CDR3 protein. The sample contains about 200,000 distinct CDR3 sequences, less than 35% of which appear only once. Input material: axillary lymph node tissue. This chain links TRBV11-2 with TRBJ2-5; 9 bases line up with TRBD1. The receptor was isolated from a female donor with breast cancer. Some clones in this sample may be carry-over from other donors' samples. CDR3 DNA sequence: TGTGCCAGCAGCACCCGGACAGGGGCACAGACCCAGTACTTC. Its translation: CASSTRTGAQTQYF.